What follows are 25 T cell receptor beta chains derived from one specimen sequenced in a study of cytomegalovirus exposure and HLA in healthy donors. Measured with immunoSEQ multiplex PCR; TCRdb has only the in-frame clones, and not every one. The sample holds under 85,000 clones; approximately 95% are singletons and the top ten take approximately 3.6%. Sample: PBMCs. The receptor source for this set is a woman aged 18-29 years in good health and CMV-seropositive.

The chain carries TRBV5-4 and TRBJ1-2, with 10 bases lining up with TRBD1. The germline CDR1 and CDR2 sequences are SGHNT and YYREEE (reference sequence). V lost 0 bases, J lost 4 bases, and 6 bases stayed unmatched. CDR3 length: 16 amino acids. The CDR3: CASSLETGGAVYGYTF. For the CDR3, the DNA is TGTGCCAGCAGCTTGGAGACAGGGGGCGCGGTCTATGGCTACACCTTC.

The rearrangement links TRBV19 to TRBJ1-5; D gene uncertain. Trimming stripped 6 bases from V and 0 bases from J, with 12 bases between. The CDR3 runs 15 residues. The germline CDR1 and CDR2 sequences are LNHDA and SQIVND (reference sequence). CDR3 protein: CASRSDNRSNQPQHF. CDR3 DNA sequence: TGTGCCAGTAGGTCCGACAATCGTAGCAATCAGCCCCAGCATTTT. Full variable domain (missing parts from reference TRBV19 and TRBJ1-5): DGGITQSPKYLFRKEGQNVTLSCEQNLNHDAMYWYRQDPGQGLRLIYYSQIVNDFQKGDIAEGYSVSREKKESFPLTVTSAQKNPTAFYLCASRSDNRSNQPQHFGDGTRLSIL.

The V call is TRBV7-8, the J call TRBJ1-5; 7 bases line up with TRBD1. CDR3 size: 15 residues. The V and J ends lost 5 bases and 4 bases, in that order; junction bases with no gene match: 8. Germline V gives CDR1 SGHVS, CDR2 FQNEAQ. CDR3 coding DNA: TGTGCCAGCAGCCCCCTGACAGGGAAGAATCAGCCCCAGCATTTT. It codes for CASSPLTGKNQPQHF.

The chain employs TRBV11-3 and TRBJ2-4; D perhaps matches TRBD2 (7 bases). V lost 1 base, J lost 6 bases, and 13 bases lay in between. Looked up from germline, CDR1 is SGHNT and CDR2 is YENEEA. This CDR3 is 15 amino acids long. CDR3 sequence: CASSLAPRGGNIQYF. The CDR3 DNA reads TGTGCCAGCAGCTTAGCCCCGAGGGGGGGAAACATTCAGTACTTC.

V usage is TRBV5-6 and J usage is TRBJ1-1; the match to TRBD1 covers 9 bases. CDR1 and CDR2 from the germline V gene are SGHDT and YYEEEE. V lost 5 bases to trimming and J lost 4 bases; unmatched junction nucleotides: 15. This CDR3 is 17 amino acids long. CDR3 sequence (DNA): TGTGCCAGCAGAACCTACACAGGGGGCGGAAAAATCACTGAAGCTTTCTTT. It codes for CASRTYTGGGKITEAFF.

The V and J genes are TRBV5-6 and TRBJ1-6; no definite D call. Trimming removed 2 bases at V and 10 bases at J, with 13 bases between. CDR1 is SGHDT and CDR2 is YYEEEE in the germline V gene. CDR3 length: 14 residues. CDR3 sequence: CASSFPPKESPLHF. CDR3 bases: TGTGCCAGCAGCTTCCCCCCCAAGGAGTCACCCCTCCACTTT.

The V call is TRBV7-2, the J call TRBJ2-1, with 8 bases matching TRBD2. Germline V gives CDR1 SGHTA, CDR2 FQGNSA. V shed 4 bases, J shed 3 bases, and the junction held 11 bases outside the gene matches. This CDR3 is built from 17 residues. CDR3 protein: CASSSWWLSGVYNEQFF. CDR3 nucleotides: TGTGCCAGCAGCTCGTGGTGGCTTAGCGGGGTCTACAATGAGCAGTTCTTC.

The chain recombines TRBV5-1 with TRBJ1-1; D may be TRBD1 (5 bases). The germline V gene has CDR1 SGHRS and CDR2 YFSETQ. This CDR3 is 16 amino acids long. Trimming removed 3 bases from V and 5 bases from J, with 20 bases in between. This chain's CDR3 is CASSSGVDGGLTEAFF. The DNA for the CDR3 is TGCGCCAGCAGCTCGGGGGTGGATGGTGGGTTGACTGAAGCTTTCTTT.

This chain connects TRBV9 to TRBJ2-2; weak D call: TRBD2 (7 bases). V was clipped by 6 bases and J by 2 bases, with 14 bases between them. Germline V gene lookup returns CDR1 SGDLS and CDR2 YYNGEE. The CDR3 consists of 15 residues. The CDR3 sequence is CASKRGGGNTGELFF. The CDR3 bases are TGTGCCAGCAAGCGGGGCGGGGGCAACACCGGGGAGCTGTTTTTT.

This rearrangement joins TRBV15 to TRBJ2-3, with TRBD2 matching 8 bases. Germline CDR1 reads LNHNV; CDR2 reads YYDKDF (reference sequence). The CDR3 is 17 amino acids. Unmatched junction bases numbered 15, after V lost 5 bases and J lost 5 bases. The CDR3 sequence: CATSPYGGAGDGDTQYF. CDR3 sequence (DNA): TGTGCCACCAGCCCTTACGGGGGAGCGGGGGACGGAGATACGCAGTATTTT.

The chain has TRBV5-4 and TRBJ1-1; 8 nucleotides align to TRBD1. CDR3 length: 15 amino acids. V lost 4 bases, J lost 5 bases, and 10 bases stayed unmatched. Per germline, CDR1 SGHNT and CDR2 YYREEE (reference sequence). The CDR3 bases are TGTGCCAGCAGCCCTGACAGGGGTTCGTCTACTGAAGCTTTCTTT. This encodes CASSPDRGSSTEAFF.

V usage is TRBV13 and J usage is TRBJ1-4; D might be TRBD1 (5 bases). Deletions cut 1 base from V and 3 bases from J, with 9 bases between. This CDR3 contains 15 residues. Germline CDR1 and CDR2: PRHDT and FYEKMQ (reference sequence). CDR3 in amino acids: CASSLEGLSNEKLFF. DNA for the CDR3: TGTGCCAGCAGCTTAGAGGGGCTGTCTAATGAAAAACTGTTTTTT.

This chain connects TRBV6-6 to TRBJ2-1, with D perhaps TRBD2 (5 bases). Trimming removed 10 bases at V and 12 bases at J, with 16 bases between. There are 11 residues in the CDR3. The germline V gene encodes CDR1 MNHNY and CDR2 SVGAGI (reference sequence). The DNA for the CDR3 is TGTGCCACCACTAGTCCCTCAGGGCAGTTCTTC. Its translation: CATTSPSGQFF.

The CDR3 is CASTRLALAGGGPYNEQFF. DNA of the CDR3: TGTGCCAGCACCCGACTCGCACTAGCGGGGGGGGGCCCCTACAATGAGCAGTTCTTC. The gene calls are TRBV27 and TRBJ2-1, with 13 bases aligning to TRBD2. Losses at the gene ends were 7 bases for V and 2 bases for J; bases not matched to a gene: 14. From germline, CDR1 is MNHEY and CDR2 SMNVEV (reference sequence). The CDR3 has 19 amino acids.

The gene calls are TRBV30 and TRBJ1-1; D perhaps matches TRBD1 (5 bases). Germline V CDR1 and CDR2: GTSNPN, SVGIG (reference sequence). Trimming shortened V by 4 bases and J by 5 bases, and 14 bases separated the two germline ends. This CDR3 is built from 13 residues. This CDR3 reads CAWTPAGGTEAFF. CDR3 coding DNA: TGTGCCTGGACCCCCGCCGGGGGTACTGAAGCTTTCTTT.

The table lists this clone with a count of one. The chain is built from TRBV5-6 and TRBJ1-4; 8 bases match TRBD1. Trimming removed 4 bases from V and 4 bases from J; junction bases left unmatched: 9. In germline, CDR1 is SGHDT, CDR2 YYEEEE. This CDR3 contains 16 residues. The CDR3 is CASSLTGGDGNEKLFF. The CDR3 DNA sequence: TGTGCCAGCAGCCTTACAGGGGGAGATGGTAATGAAAAACTGTTTTTT. Combining the CDR3 with reference TRBV5-6 and TRBJ1-4 gives the whole variable domain DAGVTQSPTHLIKTRGQQVTLRCSPKSGHDTVSWYQQALGQGPQFIFQYYEEEERQRGNFPDRFSGHQFPNYSSELNVNALLLGDSALYLCASSLTGGDGNEKLFFGSGTQLSVL.

The chain has TRBV6-4 and TRBJ2-7; the D gene is possibly TRBD2 (6 bases). The germline CDR1 and CDR2 sequences are MRHNA and SNTAGT. This CDR3 comprises 16 residues. The germline V and J ends were trimmed by 8 bases and 5 bases, with 25 bases remaining between them. The CDR3, as DNA: TGTGCCAGCCCTCCTCCAAAGACTAGGGGTTCACACGAGCAGTACTTC. Its protein is CASPPPKTRGSHEQYF.

V and J are TRBV19 and TRBJ1-1; 7 bases are shared with TRBD1. Germline V gene lookup returns CDR1 LNHDA and CDR2 SQIVND (reference sequence). V shed 5 bases and J 4 bases; nucleotides not matched to a gene: 4. There are 13 residues in the CDR3. CDR3 sequence: CASSQGVVTEAFF. For the CDR3, the DNA is TGTGCCAGTAGTCAGGGGGTCGTCACTGAAGCTTTCTTT. The full variable domain, rest sourced from reference TRBV19 and TRBJ1-1, is DGGITQSPKYLFRKEGQNVTLSCEQNLNHDAMYWYRQDPGQGLRLIYYSQIVNDFQKGDIAEGYSVSREKKESFPLTVTSAQKNPTAFYLCASSQGVVTEAFFGQGTRLTVV.

V and J are TRBV19 and TRBJ1-1, with D possibly matching TRBD1 (5 bases). Per germline, CDR1 LNHDA and CDR2 SQIVND (reference sequence). The CDR3 is made up of 14 amino acids. Trimming removed 7 bases from V and 4 bases from J, with 16 bases in between. The CDR3 sequence: CASKVPGLGTEAFF. The CDR3 DNA follows: TGTGCCAGTAAGGTCCCAGGGTTGGGCACTGAAGCTTTCTTT. The variable domain in full, with the rest retrieved from reference TRBV19 and TRBJ1-1, is DGGITQSPKYLFRKEGQNVTLSCEQNLNHDAMYWYRQDPGQGLRLIYYSQIVNDFQKGDIAEGYSVSREKKESFPLTVTSAQKNPTAFYLCASKVPGLGTEAFFGQGTRLTVV.

The CDR3 here is CASSTNSGGYTF. CDR3 bases: TGTGCCAGTAGTACCAACAGTGGAGGCTACACCTTC. The rearrangement links TRBV19 to TRBJ1-2; unclear D gene. The germline V gene has CDR1 LNHDA and CDR2 SQIVND (reference sequence). CDR3 length equals 12 residues. Trimming stripped 4 bases from V and 8 bases from J, with 11 bases between.

The gene calls are TRBV11-3 and TRBJ1-1; unclear D gene. The V end lost 3 bases, the J end lost 1 base, and 12 bases lay between the germline ends. The CDR3 runs 15 residues. CDR1 is SGHNT and CDR2 is YENEEA in the germline V gene. CDR3 sequence (DNA): TGTGCCAGCAGCTTTATACAGAATCCGAACACTGAAGCTTTCTTT. This sequence encodes CASSFIQNPNTEAFF.

The chain joins TRBV11-3 to TRBJ2-5, with TRBD2 matching over 8 bases. V shed 1 base, J shed 9 bases, and the junction held 19 bases outside the gene matches. Germline CDR1 reads SGHNT; CDR2 reads YENEEA. CDR3 length: 18 amino acids. The DNA of the CDR3 is TGTGCCAGCAGCTTAGCCGGGTTAGCGGGGACCCCCCAAGTGGCCCAGTACTTC. This codes for CASSLAGLAGTPQVAQYF.

The chain links TRBV7-6 to TRBJ2-7, with TRBD1 matching 7 bases. The CDR3 sequence is 18 residues long. Germline V gene lookup returns CDR1 SGHVS and CDR2 FNYEAQ. Trimming at V came to 0 bases and at J to 4 bases, leaving 15 bases not matched to a gene. Written as DNA, the CDR3 is TGTGCCAGCAGCTTAGCGCTTTCCCGGACAGGCGCATTGTACGAGCAGTACTTC. Its protein is CASSLALSRTGALYEQYF.

The chain joins TRBV12-5 to TRBJ2-3; D ambiguous. CDR3 length: 14 amino acids. Per the germline V gene, CDR1 is LGHNT and CDR2 is FRNRAP. Trimming stripped 1 base from V and 4 bases from J, with 9 bases between. In DNA form, the CDR3 reads TGTGCTAGTGGTTTGGGCCTAGGTGCAGATACGCAGTATTTT. The encoded protein is CASGLGLGADTQYF.

The chain joins TRBV18 to TRBJ2-3; D is possibly TRBD1 (5 bases). CDR1 is KGHSH and CDR2 is LQKENI in the germline V gene. V was pared by 0 bases and J by 5 bases, with 15 bases between. This CDR3 comprises 16 residues. In DNA form, the CDR3 reads TGTGCCAGCTCACCACCGGTGGTAGGGGTTGGAGATACGCAGTATTTT. Residues: CASSPPVVGVGDTQYF.